What follows describes a single TCR beta chain. This entry belongs to a study of blood T cell repertoires in COVID-19. Trimming took off 9 bases at V and 6 bases at J, with 14 bases between the two ends. This CDR3 spans 13 amino acids. Per the germline V gene, CDR1 is KGHDR and CDR2 is SFDVKD. Profiling relied on immunoSEQ multiplex PCR, and the TCRdb table lists in-frame clones only, not all of them. In the table there are some 300,000 clones, approximately 89% of which are singletons. This sequence was found in a woman under 40 who had recovered from COVID-19. The chain employs TRBV24-1 and TRBJ2-1; TRBD2 might be the D (5 bases). Sequenced input: PBMCs or T cells enriched from blood (not recorded which). The CDR3 loop is CATSDGNSNEQFF. The CDR3 DNA sequence: TGTGCCACCTCTGACGGGAACAGCAATGAGCAGTTCTTC.